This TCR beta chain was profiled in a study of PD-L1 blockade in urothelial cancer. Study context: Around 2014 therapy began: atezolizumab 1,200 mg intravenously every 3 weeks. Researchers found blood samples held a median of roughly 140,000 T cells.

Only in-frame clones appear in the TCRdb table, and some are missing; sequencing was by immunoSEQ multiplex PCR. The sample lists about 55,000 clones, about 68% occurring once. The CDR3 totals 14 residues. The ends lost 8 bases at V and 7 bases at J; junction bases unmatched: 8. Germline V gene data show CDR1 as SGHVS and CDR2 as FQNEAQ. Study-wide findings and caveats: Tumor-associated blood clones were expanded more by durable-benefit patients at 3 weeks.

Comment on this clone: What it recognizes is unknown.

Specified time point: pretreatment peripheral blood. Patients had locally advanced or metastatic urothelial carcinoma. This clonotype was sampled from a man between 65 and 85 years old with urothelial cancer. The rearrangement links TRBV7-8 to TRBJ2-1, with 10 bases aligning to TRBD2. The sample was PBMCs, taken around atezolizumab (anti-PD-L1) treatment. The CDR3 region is CASVKREGRNEQFF. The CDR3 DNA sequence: TGTGCCAGCGTGAAGCGGGAGGGCCGTAATGAGCAGTTCTTC.